These 19 T cell receptor beta chains share one sample of origin, sequenced in a study of T cell repertoires in cytomegalovirus infection. TCRdb independently ran MiXCR on the reads; one entry per CDR3 protein. The data hold 250,000 to 300,000 distinct CDR3 sequences, with about 25% observed a single time. The material sequenced was PBMCs. These receptors were obtained from a human donor in good health (CMV status not recorded). Some clones in this sample may be carry-over from other donors' samples.

This chain joins TRBV20-1 and TRBJ2-7; 7 bases align to TRBD1. This CDR3 is 12 amino acids long. The germline gives CDR1 DFQATT, CDR2 SNEGSKA (reference sequence). J gave up 3 bases and V 4 bases, and 3 bases lay outside the gene matches. The chain's CDR3 is CSATRQGYEQYF. The CDR3 DNA reads as TGCAGTGCTACCCGACAGGGCTACGAGCAGTACTTC.

This rearrangement joins TRBV4-1 to TRBJ2-3, with 13 bases aligning to TRBD2. In germline, CDR1 is MGHRA, CDR2 YSYEKL. The junction had 5 bases not matched to a gene; V was cut back by 4 bases and J by 7 bases. CDR3 length: 15 amino acids. For the CDR3, the DNA is TGCGCCAGCAGCCTCGGACTAGCGGGAGAGCATACGCAGTATTTT. As protein: CASSLGLAGEHTQYF.

This clonotype was counted many times. This chain uses TRBV7-2 with TRBJ2-7; a weak D match, TRBD1 (7 bases). Germline lookup yields CDR1 SGHTA and CDR2 FQGNSA. This CDR3 is 16 amino acids long. V was clipped by 5 bases and J by 0 bases, with 17 bases between them. The CDR3 coding sequence is TGTGCCAGCAGCGGGAGCCAGGGGGGAAGCTCCTACGAGCAGTACTTC. Amino acid sequence: CASSGSQGGSSYEQYF.

J is TRBJ2-7 and V is TRBV7-9; 8 bases line up with TRBD1. The V and J ends lost 5 bases and 4 bases, in that order; junction bases with no gene match: 13. Germline values: CDR1 SEHNR, CDR2 FQNEAQ (reference sequence). The CDR3 extends over 16 amino acids. The CDR3 DNA is TGTGCCAGCAGCGATCCGGGACAGGTAAATCGGTACGAGCAGTACTTC. It specifies CASSDPGQVNRYEQYF.

This sequence joins TRBV14 and TRBJ2-7, with TRBD1 matching over 12 bases. Losses at the gene ends were 2 bases for V and 7 bases for J; bases not matched to a gene: 6. This CDR3 contains 15 residues. Germline V gives CDR1 SGHDN, CDR2 FVKESK. CDR3 in amino acids: CASSQRDRGQREQYF. The CDR3 DNA reads as TGTGCCAGCAGCCAACGGGACAGGGGGCAGCGGGAGCAGTACTTC.

As to this clonotype: A much more abundant neighbour one base away suggests this may be a read error. V and J are TRBV7-2 and TRBJ2-4; either TRBD1 or TRBD2 may fit D (5 bases each). The V gene's germline CDR1 is SGHTA and CDR2 FQGNSA. Deletions cut 3 bases from V and 3 bases from J, with 9 bases between. This CDR3 contains 14 residues. The CDR3 coding sequence is TGTGCCAGCAGCTTGGGGGACGACAAAAACATTCAGTACTTC. Its translation is CASSLGDDKNIQYF.

This chain connects TRBV5-1 to TRBJ2-1; the match to TRBD1 covers 9 bases. This CDR3 region has 14 residues. The junction had 5 bases not matched to a gene; V was cut back by 4 bases and J by 6 bases. Germline V gives CDR1 SGHRS, CDR2 YFSETQ. The DNA for the CDR3 is TGCGCCAGCAGCGTACAGGGGGCGGTCAATGAGCAGTTCTTC. Translating it yields CASSVQGAVNEQFF.

This clonotype has more than one count but fewer than ten. The gene calls are TRBV7-9 and TRBJ1-1; 7 nucleotides match TRBD1. Germline CDR1 is SEHNR and CDR2 is FQNEAQ (reference sequence). J was trimmed by 4 bases and V by 5 bases; bases with no gene match: 7. This CDR3 comprises 14 residues. CDR3 bases: TGTGCCAGCAGCCTCGGACAGGAATTCACTGAAGCTTTCTTT. Translated: CASSLGQEFTEAFF.

This rearrangement joins TRBV20-1 to TRBJ2-3; no reliable D call. The CDR3 is 11 residues long. Looked up from germline, CDR1 is DFQATT and CDR2 is SNEGSKA (reference sequence). Deletions cut 7 bases from V and 5 bases from J, with 10 bases between. The DNA of the CDR3 is TGCAGTGTCGACTCTAGAGATACGCAGTATTTT. Translated: CSVDSRDTQYF.

The J gene is TRBJ1-2, the V gene TRBV19, with D hard to call. Per germline, CDR1 LNHDA and CDR2 SQIVND (reference sequence). V was shortened by 6 bases and J by 8 bases, with 19 bases between the two germline ends. CDR3 size: 14 residues. The CDR3 region is CASRLDPQTQGYTF. As DNA, the CDR3 is TGTGCCAGTAGGTTGGATCCACAGACGCAAGGCTACACCTTC.

The chain employs TRBV14 and TRBJ1-1; tentative D call: TRBD1 (5 bases). CDR3 size: 19 residues. Per the germline V gene, CDR1 is SGHDN and CDR2 is FVKESK. V shed 1 base and J shed 0 bases, with 21 bases lying between them. CDR3 protein: CASSQARYGTQLMNTEAFF. The DNA of the CDR3 is TGTGCCAGCAGCCAAGCCCGGTACGGGACCCAACTTATGAACACTGAAGCTTTCTTT. Supplemented by reference TRBV14 and TRBJ1-1, the full variable domain reads EAGVTQFPSHSVIEKGQTVTLRCDPISGHDNLYWYRRVMGKEIKFLLHFVKESKQDESGMPNNRFLAERTGGTYSTLKVQPAELEDSGVYFCASSQARYGTQLMNTEAFFGQGTRLTVV.

The sample holds one count of this clonotype. The chain uses TRBV20-1 and TRBJ2-5, with 9 bases aligning to TRBD1. This CDR3 is built from 15 residues. Germline values: CDR1 DFQATT, CDR2 SNEGSKA (reference sequence). Trimming took 2 bases from V and 5 from J; bases not matched to a gene: 9. CDR3 nucleotide sequence: TGCAGTGCTAGAATGTCCACAGGGGGCTTTGAGACCCAGTACTTC. Amino acid sequence: CSARMSTGGFETQYF.

The rearrangement joins TRBV28 to TRBJ2-7; no firm D call. Germline loops: CDR1 MDHEN, CDR2 SYDVKM. The CDR3 extends over 12 amino acids. V lost 5 bases and J 2 bases, leaving 7 bases between the germline ends. CDR3 in DNA: TGTGCCAGCAGTCCACACACCTACGAGCAGTACTTC. Its translation is CASSPHTYEQYF.

The gene calls are TRBV19 and TRBJ1-1; D remains ambiguous. The CDR3 is made up of 13 amino acids. CDR1 and CDR2 (germline): LNHDA, SQIVND (reference sequence). Trimming cost V 3 bases and J 0 bases, with 5 bases left between them. CDR3 region: CASSMLLNTEAFF. CDR3 in DNA: TGTGCCAGTAGTATGCTACTGAACACTGAAGCTTTCTTT. The complete variable domain, with remaining parts taken from reference TRBV19 and TRBJ1-1, reads DGGITQSPKYLFRKEGQNVTLSCEQNLNHDAMYWYRQDPGQGLRLIYYSQIVNDFQKGDIAEGYSVSREKKESFPLTVTSAQKNPTAFYLCASSMLLNTEAFFGQGTRLTVV.

J is TRBJ2-1 and V is TRBV11-2, with D possibly TRBD2 on 5 matching bases. Trimming removed 2 bases at V and 2 bases at J, with 25 bases between. The CDR3 length is 20 residues. The germline gives CDR1 SGHAT, CDR2 FQNNGV. CDR3 nucleotide sequence: TGTGCCAGCAGCTTACGAAACCGGGATTTAAGTTTGGGCGCCTACAATGAGCAGTTCTTC. This encodes CASSLRNRDLSLGAYNEQFF.

The chain links TRBV12-3 or TRBV12-4 to TRBJ2-1; 13 bases agree with TRBD2. Losses at the gene ends were 6 bases for V and 5 bases for J; bases not matched to a gene: 10. The CDR3 loop spans 17 amino acids. In DNA, the CDR3 is TGTGCCAGCAGCCGGACTAGCGGGGGCAGGTTGGACAATGAGCAGTTCTTC. Translating it yields CASSRTSGGRLDNEQFF.

This clonotype was seen more than once but under ten times. The DNA for the CDR3 is TGTGCCAGCAGCGCCATCGGGGGGGAGCAGTACTTC. Residues: CASSAIGGEQYF. The chain recombines TRBV7-9 with TRBJ2-7; 7 bases map to TRBD2. Germline V gene sequence: CDR1 SEHNR, CDR2 FQNEAQ (reference sequence). Trimming removed 5 bases from V and 7 bases from J; junction bases left unmatched: 5. The length of the CDR3 is 12 residues.

J is TRBJ2-3 and V is TRBV11-2, with 9 bases aligning to TRBD2. The ends lost 5 bases at V and 2 bases at J; junction bases unmatched: 20. CDR1 is SGHAT, CDR2 FQNNGV, per germline. The CDR3 sequence is 20 residues long. This chain's CDR3 is CASSRTPTAGGRGATDTQYF. Here the CDR3 DNA reads TGTGCCAGCAGCCGCACCCCGACAGCGGGGGGTCGGGGGGCCACAGATACGCAGTATTTT.

This clonotype was seen a handful of times. The chain has TRBV27 and TRBJ2-2; 10 positions match TRBD1. The CDR3 covers 15 residues. From germline, CDR1 is MNHEY and CDR2 SMNVEV (reference sequence). Unmatched junction bases numbered 5, after V lost 4 bases and J lost 6 bases. This CDR3 is CASSSAGQGAGELFF. DNA for the CDR3: TGTGCCAGCAGTTCGGCTGGACAGGGGGCCGGGGAGCTGTTTTTT.